This T cell receptor (beta chain) was identified in a study of Ad26.COV2.S vaccination and SARS-CoV-2 variants. At the level of the study: Doses of Ad26.COV2.S were injected into muscle once or twice, 56 days apart.

This clone came up once. Regarding treatment: 15 to 20 received Ad26.COV2.S at low or high dose, single or two shots; 5 received placebo; per-sample allocation not given. Sample collection was performed on day 63 after the first vaccine or placebo injection. The V segment lost 5 bases and the J segment 4 bases; nucleotides outside the gene matches: 7. Germline V gene sequence: CDR1 SGHNT, CDR2 YYREEE (reference sequence). The CDR3 sequence is 14 residues long. Here immunoSEQ multiplex PCR was the method, and the copy in TCRdb shows in-frame clones only, minus some. This table holds about 400,000 clones, approximately 87% found once.

The sequence came from a person between 18 and 59 years old who received the Ad26.COV2.S COVID-19 vaccine or a placebo. The sample here was peripheral blood, taken in a trial of Ad26.COV2.S vaccine versus placebo. This chain connects TRBV5-4 to TRBJ2-5; 8 nucleotides line up with TRBD1. For the CDR3, the DNA is TGTGCCAGCAGGCCCAGGGGGCCGGGAGAGACCCAGTACTTC. It yields the protein CASRPRGPGETQYF. The whole variable domain, filled in from reference TRBV5-4 and TRBJ2-5, reads ETGVTQSPTHLIKTRGQQVTLRCSSQSGHNTVSWYQQALGQGPQFIFQYYREEENGRGNFPPRFSGLQFPNYSSELNVNALELDDSALYLCASRPRGPGETQYFGPGTRLLVL.